The 22 T cell receptor beta chains below were found in one sample sequenced in a study of CD8+CD57+ T cells in acquired aplastic anemia. Using genomic DNA as the template, TCR beta VDJ and CDR3 profiling was carried out. Each CDR3 protein gets one entry after TCRdb re-called the reads with MiXCR. The sample lists under 200,000 distinct CDR3 sequences; over 60% were seen once. The sequencing sample was made of sorted CD4+, CD8+, or CD8+CD57+ T cells (not recorded which) from PBMCs. The receptors shown here come from a human donor with severe aplastic anemia or a healthy control (not recorded which).

The CDR3 nucleotides are TGCGCCAGCAGCTTGGAAAGCTCGAACACTGAAGCTTTCTTT. Its translation is CASSLESSNTEAFF. The chain employs TRBV5-1 and TRBJ1-1, with D unclear. The CDR3 loop spans 14 amino acids. Trimming took off 0 bases at V and 1 base at J, with 7 bases between the two ends. Germline assignment: CDR1 SGHRS and CDR2 YFSETQ.

The chain has TRBV12-3 or TRBV12-4 and TRBJ1-2; 8 bases align to TRBD1. This CDR3 comprises 16 residues. V trimming: 7 bases; J trimming: 3 bases; junction bases outside the gene matches: 13. In DNA form, the CDR3 reads TGTGCCAGCATCAACGACCGGGACAGGAGGCACTATGGCTACACCTTC. Its protein is CASINDRDRRHYGYTF.

The V call is TRBV7-6, the J call TRBJ1-5; D may be TRBD1 (5 bases). Germline V lookup: CDR1 SGHVS, CDR2 FNYEAQ. The CDR3 length is 16 residues. V lost 2 bases, J lost 0 bases, and 11 bases lay in between. CDR3 sequence (DNA): TGTGCCAGCAGCTTATTCGGGGCGGATAGCAATCAGCCCCAGCATTTT. Amino acids: CASSLFGADSNQPQHF.

At least ten counts were recorded for this clonotype. V usage is TRBV20-1 and J usage is TRBJ2-1; TRBD1 or TRBD2 may be the D gene (5 bases each). The V gene's germline CDR1 is DFQATT and CDR2 SNEGSKA (reference sequence). V lost 3 bases and J 9 bases, leaving 15 bases between the germline ends. The CDR3 is made up of 13 amino acids. CDR3 bases: TGCAGTGCTAGCATTAGCGATCAGGGTGAGCAGTTCTTC. It translates to CSASISDQGEQFF.

The chain recombines TRBV7-9 with TRBJ2-1; D may be TRBD1 (5 bases). This CDR3 region has 13 residues. Per the germline V gene, CDR1 is SEHNR and CDR2 is FQNEAQ (reference sequence). Trimming took 1 base from V and 4 from J, leaving 5 bases between them. The DNA for the CDR3 is TGTGCCAGCAGCTTAGGACAGTACAATGAGCAGTTCTTC. Translated, it gives CASSLGQYNEQFF.

The V call is TRBV7-9, the J call TRBJ2-7; D is unclear. V was shortened by 8 bases and J by 7 bases, with 18 bases between the two germline ends. Germline V CDR1 and CDR2: SEHNR, FQNEAQ (reference sequence). This CDR3 comprises 13 residues. The CDR3 DNA is TGTGCCAGCTCCTCGGACCCCACGAAGGAGCAGTACTTC. Residues: CASSSDPTKEQYF.

The chain joins TRBV20-1 to TRBJ2-7; 9 nucleotides agree with TRBD1. The CDR3 contains 14 residues. Trimming cost V 6 bases and J 4 bases; bases outside gene matches: 10. Germline values: CDR1 DFQATT, CDR2 SNEGSKA (reference sequence). As DNA, the CDR3 is TGCAGTGCGGGAACCGGGACAGGGAGTTACGAGCAGTACTTC. Protein product: CSAGTGTGSYEQYF.

This sequence joins TRBV5-8 and TRBJ1-2; 8 nucleotides match TRBD1. The junction had 17 bases not matched to a gene; V was cut back by 3 bases and J by 10 bases. Germline-derived CDR1 and CDR2 are SGHTS and YDEGEE. The CDR3 consists of 16 residues. The CDR3 nucleotides read TGTGCCAGCAGCTCCGGACAGGGTGGGGAGTCCGTTCTCTACACCTTC. Its translation: CASSSGQGGESVLYTF.

This sequence joins TRBV15 and TRBJ1-5; D is ambiguous. V was clipped by 0 bases and J by 14 bases, with 11 bases between them. Germline V gives CDR1 LNHNV, CDR2 YYDKDF (reference sequence). The CDR3 covers 12 residues. The chain's CDR3 is CATSRDEGEEHF. DNA of the CDR3: TGTGCCACCAGCAGAGATGAAGGTGAAGAGCATTTT.

J is TRBJ2-3 and V is TRBV20-1; TRBD2 aligns across 7 bases. Germline trimming cut 6 bases from V and 2 bases from J; bases unmatched to any gene: 11. The CDR3 contains 15 residues. In germline, CDR1 is DFQATT, CDR2 SNEGSKA (reference sequence). CDR3 residues: CSAQWASGFTDTQYF. In nucleotides, the CDR3 is TGCAGTGCCCAGTGGGCTAGCGGATTCACAGATACGCAGTATTTT.

The rearrangement links TRBV24-1 to TRBJ2-1, with D perhaps matching TRBD1 or TRBD2 (5 bases each). Between the trimmed V and J ends, which lost 1 base and 10 bases, there was a span of 7 bases. The CDR3 runs to 12 residues. Looked up from germline, CDR1 is KGHDR and CDR2 is SFDVKD. The CDR3 reads CATSDFGAEQFF. The CDR3, as DNA: TGTGCCACCAGTGATTTCGGGGCAGAGCAGTTCTTC.

CDR3 amino acids: CASSVNSREQYF. In nucleotides, the CDR3 is TGTGCCAGCAGTGTCAACTCTAGGGAGCAGTACTTC. This chain uses TRBV2 with TRBJ2-7, with D unresolved. The CDR3 contains 12 residues. V was trimmed by 4 bases and J by 7 bases, leaving 11 bases between them. Germline V lookup: CDR1 SNHLY, CDR2 FYNNEI.

The table lists this clonotype with a count of one. V gene TRBV7-9 combines with J gene TRBJ2-7; TRBD2 might be the D (6 bases). V was clipped by 5 bases and J by 3 bases, with 14 bases between them. Looked up from germline, CDR1 is SEHNR and CDR2 is FQNEAQ (reference sequence). The CDR3 spans 14 residues. The CDR3 nucleotides are TGTGCCAGCAGCCCAGGCGGGGTAGGCTACGAGCAGTACTTC. It yields the protein CASSPGGVGYEQYF.

This chain links TRBV7-9 with TRBJ2-2, with TRBD2 identical over 8 bases. The CDR3 runs to 15 residues. The V gene's germline CDR1 is SEHNR and CDR2 FQNEAQ (reference sequence). The junction had 9 bases not matched to a gene; V was cut back by 6 bases and J by 6 bases. The CDR3, as DNA: TGTGCCAGCAGTCCAACTTTAGCGGGGTCCGGGGAGCTGTTTTTT. Amino acids: CASSPTLAGSGELFF.

This clonotype occurred many times. The chain is built from TRBV28 and TRBJ2-7; the D is unclear. V lost 5 bases, J lost 3 bases, and 20 bases lay in between. Germline V gene lookup returns CDR1 MDHEN and CDR2 SYDVKM. The CDR3 loop spans 16 amino acids. CDR3 protein: CASSPTWLGPDYEQYF. CDR3 DNA sequence: TGTGCCAGCAGTCCCACTTGGTTAGGACCAGACTACGAGCAGTACTTC.

The chain couples TRBV12-3 or TRBV12-4 to TRBJ2-5, with 7 bases fitting TRBD1. V gave up 7 bases and J gave up 5 bases; unmatched junction bases: 16. The CDR3 consists of 16 residues. The CDR3 here is CASNIWTGMVRETQYF. The CDR3 region has the DNA TGTGCCAGCAACATATGGACAGGTATGGTTCGGGAGACCCAGTACTTC.

In this sample, this clonotype turned up a few times. The chain is built from TRBV5-5 and TRBJ2-7; perhaps D is TRBD1 or TRBD2 (5 bases each). The CDR3 is made up of 15 amino acids. Germline V gene sequence: CDR1 SGHKS, CDR2 YYEKEE (reference sequence). V was shortened by 0 bases and J by 3 bases, with 13 bases between the two germline ends. The CDR3 coding sequence is TGTGCCAGCAGCTTGGTCCCAGGGACCGTCTACGAGCAGTACTTC. Its translation: CASSLVPGTVYEQYF.

In this sample, this clonotype turned up many times. The V gene is TRBV29-1, the J gene TRBJ1-2; a weak D match, TRBD1 (6 bases). In germline, CDR1 is SQVTM, CDR2 ANQGSEA. V was trimmed by 5 bases and J by 0 bases, leaving 10 bases between them. This CDR3 has 13 amino acids. The CDR3 region is CSVIGGTNYGYTF. In DNA, the CDR3 is TGCAGCGTTATAGGGGGGACTAACTATGGCTACACCTTC.

The chain joins TRBV2 to TRBJ2-7, with TRBD1 matching 10 bases. J lost 5 bases, V lost 1 base, and 2 bases had no gene match. Germline CDR1 reads SNHLY; CDR2 reads FYNNEI. The length of the CDR3 is 14 residues. CDR3 amino acids: CASSEEGTGDEQYF. CDR3 nucleotide sequence: TGTGCCAGCAGTGAAGAAGGGACAGGGGACGAGCAGTACTTC. Full variable domain (rest looked up from reference TRBV2 and TRBJ2-7): EPEVTQTPSHQVTQMGQEVILRCVPISNHLYFYWYRQILGQKVEFLVSFYNNEISEKSEIFDDQFSVERPDGSNFTLKIRSTKLEDSAMYFCASSEEGTGDEQYFGPGTRLTVT.

Points on this clonotype: The junction departs from the called germline gene at one end, perhaps through a read error. This chain uses TRBV20-1 with TRBJ2-5; no clear D gene. The CDR3 loop spans 11 amino acids. CDR1 DFQATT and CDR2 SNEGSKA come from the germline V gene (reference sequence). DNA for the CDR3: TGTGGCGGTGGTTTTTTAGAGACCCAGTACTTC. Protein: CGGGFLETQYF.

This clonotype came up once. The chain combines TRBV7-2 with TRBJ1-1, with 11 bases fitting TRBD1. V lost 6 bases, J lost 0 bases, and 6 bases stayed unmatched. Germline V gives CDR1 SGHTA, CDR2 FQGNSA. The CDR3 runs 16 residues. DNA for the CDR3: TGTGCCAGCAGATCCGGGACAGGGGGATTGAACACTGAAGCTTTCTTT. Amino acid sequence: CASRSGTGGLNTEAFF.

The CDR3 sequence: CATSREGDAYNEQYF. Here the CDR3 DNA reads TGTGCCACCAGCAGAGAAGGGGATGCTTACAATGAGCAGTATTTT. The rearrangement uses TRBV15 and TRBJ2-3; D might be TRBD1 (5 bases). Germline V gives CDR1 LNHNV, CDR2 YYDKDF (reference sequence). V was cut by 0 bases and J by 11 bases, with 18 bases left in between. The CDR3 length is 15 residues.